The 8 T cell receptor beta chains listed next were all sequenced from one sample in a study of blood T cell repertoires in COVID-19. Assay used: immunoSEQ multiplex PCR; TCRdb lists only in-frame clones, some missing. This table has around 300,000 clones, roughly 84% appearing once. The sequenced material came from peripheral blood. These receptors all come from a man aged 50 to 60 with active or convalescent COVID-19.

The rearrangement joins TRBV18 to TRBJ1-2, with D hard to call. Looked up from germline, CDR1 is KGHSH and CDR2 is LQKENI. The ends were cut back, 4 bases at V and 7 bases at J, with 19 bases in the middle. This CDR3 has 15 residues. The CDR3: CASSRAPVGNRGYTF. The CDR3 nucleotides read TGTGCCAGCTCACGGGCCCCCGTCGGGAACCGTGGCTACACCTTC.

The chain recombines TRBV7-9 with TRBJ1-1, with D hard to call. V was shortened by 3 bases and J by 0 bases, with 8 bases between the two germline ends. This CDR3 spans 14 amino acids. From germline, CDR1 is SEHNR and CDR2 FQNEAQ (reference sequence). As DNA, the CDR3 is TGTGCCAGCAGCTTTACCGGTTTGAACACTGAAGCTTTCTTT. This gives the protein CASSFTGLNTEAFF. The variable domain in full, with the rest retrieved from reference TRBV7-9 and TRBJ1-1, is DTGVSQNPRHKITKRGQNVTFRCDPISEHNRLYWYRQTLGQGPEFLTYFQNEAQLEKSRLLSDRFSAERPKGSFSTLEIQRTEQGDSAMYLCASSFTGLNTEAFFGQGTRLTVV.

This rearrangement joins TRBV29-1 to TRBJ2-1; D is unresolved. CDR1 and CDR2 from the germline V gene are SQVTM and ANQGSEA. The V and J ends lost 8 bases and 0 bases respectively, with 11 bases between them. This CDR3 has 13 residues. The CDR3 protein is CSSTVSSYNEQFF. CDR3 in DNA: TGCAGCTCAACAGTCAGCTCCTACAATGAGCAGTTCTTC.

This clone was detected only once. The J gene is TRBJ1-2, the V gene TRBV12-3 or TRBV12-4; 8 bases agree with TRBD1. The J segment lost 7 bases and the V segment lost 3 bases, leaving 4 bases of the junction unmatched. CDR3 length: 13 residues. The CDR3: CASSLTGAGGYTF. The CDR3 DNA sequence: TGTGCCAGCAGTTTGACAGGGGCGGGTGGCTACACCTTC.

The chain carries TRBV10-1 and TRBJ1-5; D is unresolved. Germline assignment: CDR1 WNHNN and CDR2 SYGVQD (reference sequence). The V end lost 9 bases, the J end lost 6 bases, and 6 bases lay between the germline ends. This CDR3 has 10 residues. The CDR3 reads CARVGQPQHF. The CDR3 region has the DNA TGCGCCAGGGTCGGTCAGCCCCAGCATTTT.

The CDR3 loop reads CASSSQRDRANQPQHF. Written as DNA, the CDR3 is TGTGCCAGTAGCTCCCAGCGGGACAGGGCTAATCAGCCCCAGCATTTT. The V and J genes are TRBV19 and TRBJ1-5; 9 positions match TRBD1. V gave up 6 bases and J gave up 4 bases; unmatched junction bases: 10. CDR3 length equals 16 residues. CDR1 is LNHDA, CDR2 SQIVND, per germline (reference sequence).

The chain joins TRBV7-3 to TRBJ2-3, with 8 positions matching TRBD2. V lost 5 bases to trimming and J lost 1 base; unmatched junction nucleotides: 5. This CDR3 is built from 15 residues. Germline values: CDR1 SGHTA, CDR2 FQGTGA. The chain's CDR3 is CASSPNSGGTDTQYF. CDR3 coding DNA: TGTGCCAGCAGCCCTAATAGCGGGGGCACAGATACGCAGTATTTT. The variable domain in full, with the rest retrieved from reference TRBV7-3 and TRBJ2-3, is GAGVSQTPSNKVTEKGKYVELRCDPISGHTALYWYRQSLGQGPEFLIYFQGTGAADDSGLPNDRFFAVRPEGSVSTLKIQRTERGDSAVYLCASSPNSGGTDTQYFGPGTRLTVL.

V is TRBV7-9 and J is TRBJ1-1; 7 bases are a match to TRBD1. The CDR3 is made up of 14 amino acids. Germline V gene data show CDR1 as SEHNR and CDR2 as FQNEAQ (reference sequence). The ends lost 5 bases at V and 6 bases at J; junction bases unmatched: 9. This chain's CDR3 is CASSLKTGRPEAFF. The CDR3 DNA follows: TGTGCCAGCAGCCTGAAGACAGGGAGGCCTGAAGCTTTCTTT.